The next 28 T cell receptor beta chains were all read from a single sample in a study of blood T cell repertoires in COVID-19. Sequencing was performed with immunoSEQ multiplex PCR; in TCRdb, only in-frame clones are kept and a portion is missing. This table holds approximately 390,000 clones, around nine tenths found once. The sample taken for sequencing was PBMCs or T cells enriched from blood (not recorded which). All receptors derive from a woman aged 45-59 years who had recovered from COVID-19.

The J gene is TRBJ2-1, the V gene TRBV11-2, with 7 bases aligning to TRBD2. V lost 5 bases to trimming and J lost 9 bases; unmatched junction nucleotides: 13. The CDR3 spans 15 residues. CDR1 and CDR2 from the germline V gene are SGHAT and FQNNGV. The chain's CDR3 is CASSALVTSRLEQFF. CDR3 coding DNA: TGTGCCAGCAGCGCTCTAGTGACTAGCCGTCTTGAGCAGTTCTTC.

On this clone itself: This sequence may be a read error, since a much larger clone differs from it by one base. This CDR3 is CASSSTGYGYTF. CDR3 nucleotide sequence: TGTGCCAGCAGCTCCACAGGGTATGGCTACACCTTC. The chain employs TRBV6-5 and TRBJ1-2; D possibly corresponds to TRBD1 (6 bases). The V and J ends lost 6 bases and 5 bases respectively, with 10 bases between them. The CDR3 consists of 12 residues. In germline, CDR1 is MNHEY, CDR2 SVGAGI.

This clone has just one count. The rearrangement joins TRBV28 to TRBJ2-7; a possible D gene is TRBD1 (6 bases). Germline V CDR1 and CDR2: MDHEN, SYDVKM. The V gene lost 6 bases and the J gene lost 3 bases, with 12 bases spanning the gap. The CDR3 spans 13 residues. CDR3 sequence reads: CASSDRLFYEQYF. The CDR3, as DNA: TGTGCCAGCAGCGACAGGCTTTTCTACGAGCAGTACTTC.

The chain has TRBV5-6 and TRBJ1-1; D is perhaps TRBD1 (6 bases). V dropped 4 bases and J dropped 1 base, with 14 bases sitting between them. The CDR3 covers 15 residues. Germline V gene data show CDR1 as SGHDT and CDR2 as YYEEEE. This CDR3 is CASSPLDSKNTEAFF. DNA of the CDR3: TGTGCCAGCAGCCCTCTGGACAGTAAGAACACTGAAGCTTTCTTT.

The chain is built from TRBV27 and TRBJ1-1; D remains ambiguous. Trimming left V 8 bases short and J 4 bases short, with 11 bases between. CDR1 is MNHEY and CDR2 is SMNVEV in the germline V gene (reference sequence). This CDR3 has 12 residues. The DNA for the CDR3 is TGTGCCAGCGTATCCGCAGGCACTGAAGCTTTCTTT. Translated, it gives CASVSAGTEAFF.

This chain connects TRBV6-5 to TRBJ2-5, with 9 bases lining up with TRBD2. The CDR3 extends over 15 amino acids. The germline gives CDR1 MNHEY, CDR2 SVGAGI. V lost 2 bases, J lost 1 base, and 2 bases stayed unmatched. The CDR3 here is CASSYSGGRQETQYF. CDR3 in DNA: TGTGCCAGCAGTTACAGCGGGGGGCGCCAAGAGACCCAGTACTTC.

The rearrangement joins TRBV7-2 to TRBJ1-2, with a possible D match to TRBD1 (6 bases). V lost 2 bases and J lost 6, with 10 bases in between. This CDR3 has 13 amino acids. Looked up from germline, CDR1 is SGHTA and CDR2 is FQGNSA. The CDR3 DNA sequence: TGTGCCAGCAGCTTAAGGTACAGGGATGGCTACACCTTC. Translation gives CASSLRYRDGYTF.

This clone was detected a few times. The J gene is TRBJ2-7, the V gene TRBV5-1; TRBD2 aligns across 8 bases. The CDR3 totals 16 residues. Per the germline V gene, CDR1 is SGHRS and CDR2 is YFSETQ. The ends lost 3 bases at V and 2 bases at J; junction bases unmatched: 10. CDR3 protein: CASSSHLIGGAYEQYF. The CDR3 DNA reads TGCGCCAGCAGCTCCCATTTGATCGGGGGGGCCTACGAGCAGTACTTC.

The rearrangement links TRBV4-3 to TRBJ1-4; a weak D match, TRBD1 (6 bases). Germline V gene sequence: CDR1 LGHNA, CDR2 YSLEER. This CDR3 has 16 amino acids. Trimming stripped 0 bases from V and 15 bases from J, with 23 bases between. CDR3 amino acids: CASSQDFGQGPQVMFF. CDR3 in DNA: TGCGCCAGCAGCCAAGACTTTGGTCAGGGGCCCCAGGTCATGTTTTTT.

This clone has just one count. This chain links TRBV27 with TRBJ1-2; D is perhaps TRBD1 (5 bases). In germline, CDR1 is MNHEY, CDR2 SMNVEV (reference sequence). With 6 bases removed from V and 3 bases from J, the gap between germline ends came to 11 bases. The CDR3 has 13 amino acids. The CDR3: CASSIKGYYGYTF. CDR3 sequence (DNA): TGTGCCAGCAGCATTAAGGGGTACTATGGCTACACCTTC.

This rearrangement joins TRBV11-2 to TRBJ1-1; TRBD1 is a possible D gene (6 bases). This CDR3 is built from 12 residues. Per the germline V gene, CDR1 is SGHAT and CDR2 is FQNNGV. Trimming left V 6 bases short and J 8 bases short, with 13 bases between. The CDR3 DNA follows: TGTGCCAGCAGTTACGACCAGGGGGAAGCTTTCTTT. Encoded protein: CASSYDQGEAFF.

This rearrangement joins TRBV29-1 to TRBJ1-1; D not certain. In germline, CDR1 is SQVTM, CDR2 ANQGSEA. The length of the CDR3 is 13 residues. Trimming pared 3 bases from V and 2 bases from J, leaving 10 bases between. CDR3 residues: CSVEEAQNTEAFF. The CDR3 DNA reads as TGCAGCGTTGAGGAGGCCCAAAACACTGAAGCTTTCTTT.

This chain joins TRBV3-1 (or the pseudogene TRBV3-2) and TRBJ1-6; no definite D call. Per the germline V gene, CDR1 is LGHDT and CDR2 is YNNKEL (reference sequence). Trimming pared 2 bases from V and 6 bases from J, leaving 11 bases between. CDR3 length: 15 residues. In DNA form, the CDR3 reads TGTGCCAGCAGCCAAAGGGAGGGTGGTAATTCACCCCTCCACTTT. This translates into CASSQREGGNSPLHF.

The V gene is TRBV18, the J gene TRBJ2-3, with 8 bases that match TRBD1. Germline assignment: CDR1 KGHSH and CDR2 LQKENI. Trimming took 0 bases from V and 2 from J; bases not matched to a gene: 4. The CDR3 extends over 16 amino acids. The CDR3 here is CASSPPRQGNTDTQYF. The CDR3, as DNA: TGTGCCAGCTCACCACCTAGACAGGGGAACACAGATACGCAGTATTTT.

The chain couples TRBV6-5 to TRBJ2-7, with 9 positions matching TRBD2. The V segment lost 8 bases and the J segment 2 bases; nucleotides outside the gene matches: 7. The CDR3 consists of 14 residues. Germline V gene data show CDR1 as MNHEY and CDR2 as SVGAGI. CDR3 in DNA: TGTGCCAGCCAAAAGCGGGGGGCCACCTACGAGCAGTACTTC. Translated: CASQKRGATYEQYF.

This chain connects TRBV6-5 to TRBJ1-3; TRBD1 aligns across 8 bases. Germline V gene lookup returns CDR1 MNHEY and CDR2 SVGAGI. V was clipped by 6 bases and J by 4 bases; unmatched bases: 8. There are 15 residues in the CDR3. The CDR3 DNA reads TGTGCCAGCAGCGTGGACAGGGTCCTCGGAAACACCATATATTTT. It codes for CASSVDRVLGNTIYF.

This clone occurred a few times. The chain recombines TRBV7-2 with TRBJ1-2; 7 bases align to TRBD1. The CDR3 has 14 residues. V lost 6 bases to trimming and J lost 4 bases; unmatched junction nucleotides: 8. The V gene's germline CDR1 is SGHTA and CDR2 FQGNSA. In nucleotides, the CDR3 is TGTGCCAGCAGGTCTTGGACAGGATCCTATGGCTACACCTTC. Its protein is CASRSWTGSYGYTF.

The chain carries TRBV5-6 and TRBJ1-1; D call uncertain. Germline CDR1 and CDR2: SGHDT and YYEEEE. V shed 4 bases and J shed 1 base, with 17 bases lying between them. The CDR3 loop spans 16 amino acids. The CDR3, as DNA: TGTGCCAGCAGCCCTGGGCAGGTAAACTGGAACACTGAAGCTTTCTTT. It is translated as CASSPGQVNWNTEAFF.

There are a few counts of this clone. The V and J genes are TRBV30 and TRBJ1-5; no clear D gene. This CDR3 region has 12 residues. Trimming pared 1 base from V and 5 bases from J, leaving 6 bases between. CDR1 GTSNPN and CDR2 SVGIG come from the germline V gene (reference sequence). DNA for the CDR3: TGTGCCTGGAGTGCCCCATATCAGCCCCAGCATTTT. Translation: CAWSAPYQPQHF.

CDR3 nucleotides: TGTGCCAGCAGCCAAGAAAATGGCAGGGGACAGCCCCAGCATTTT. Protein product: CASSQENGRGQPQHF. The chain is built from TRBV3-1 (or the pseudogene TRBV3-2) and TRBJ1-5; D may be TRBD1 (6 bases). The CDR3 loop spans 15 amino acids. Deletions cut 0 bases from V and 7 bases from J, with 13 bases between. Germline V gene data show CDR1 as LGHDT and CDR2 as YNNKEL (reference sequence).

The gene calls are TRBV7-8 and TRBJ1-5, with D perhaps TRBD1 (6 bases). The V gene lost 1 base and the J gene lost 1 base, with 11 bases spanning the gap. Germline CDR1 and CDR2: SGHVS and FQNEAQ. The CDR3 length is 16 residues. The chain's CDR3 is CASSLGYGQSNQPQHF. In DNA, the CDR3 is TGTGCCAGCAGCTTAGGGTATGGACAGAGCAATCAGCCCCAGCATTTT.

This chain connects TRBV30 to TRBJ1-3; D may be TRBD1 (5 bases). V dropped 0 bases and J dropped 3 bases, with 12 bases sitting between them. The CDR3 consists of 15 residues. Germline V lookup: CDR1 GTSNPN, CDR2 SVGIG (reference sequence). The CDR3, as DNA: TGTGCCTGGAGTGTCGGAGGGGCAGTTGGAAACACCATATATTTT. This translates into CAWSVGGAVGNTIYF.

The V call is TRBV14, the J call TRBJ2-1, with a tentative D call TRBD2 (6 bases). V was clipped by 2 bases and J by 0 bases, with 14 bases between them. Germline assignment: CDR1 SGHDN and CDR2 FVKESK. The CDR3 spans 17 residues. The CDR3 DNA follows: TGTGCCAGCAGCCAAATATATGGGGGGATCTCCTACAATGAGCAGTTCTTC. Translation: CASSQIYGGISYNEQFF.

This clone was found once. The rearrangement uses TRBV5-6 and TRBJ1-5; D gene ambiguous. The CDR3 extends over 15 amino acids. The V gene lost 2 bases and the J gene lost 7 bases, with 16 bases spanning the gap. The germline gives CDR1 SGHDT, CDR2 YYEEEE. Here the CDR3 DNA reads TGTGCCAGCAGCTTTTACCTGGGAGGTCGGCAGCCCCAGCATTTT. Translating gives CASSFYLGGRQPQHF.

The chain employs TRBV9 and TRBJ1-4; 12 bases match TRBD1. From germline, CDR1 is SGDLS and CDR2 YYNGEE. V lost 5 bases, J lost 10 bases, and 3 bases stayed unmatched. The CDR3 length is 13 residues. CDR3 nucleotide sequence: TGTGCCAGCAGGGGGACAGGGGGCGGAAAACTGTTTTTT. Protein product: CASRGTGGGKLFF.

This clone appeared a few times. The CDR3 sequence: CSVLQGASNTEAFF. The CDR3, as DNA: TGCAGCGTTCTACAGGGGGCCTCGAACACTGAAGCTTTCTTT. The chain couples TRBV29-1 to TRBJ1-1; 9 bases agree with TRBD1. The junction had 5 bases not matched to a gene; V was cut back by 5 bases and J by 1 base. The germline V gene encodes CDR1 SQVTM and CDR2 ANQGSEA. The CDR3 runs 14 residues.

The CDR3 region is CASSSTGYYGYTF. CDR3 DNA sequence: TGTGCCAGCAGCTCGACAGGGTACTATGGCTACACCTTC. This rearrangement joins TRBV7-3 to TRBJ1-2; the match to TRBD1 covers 7 bases. Germline V gives CDR1 SGHTA, CDR2 FQGTGA. This CDR3 has 13 amino acids. V dropped 4 bases and J dropped 3; count of bases not matched to a gene: 2.

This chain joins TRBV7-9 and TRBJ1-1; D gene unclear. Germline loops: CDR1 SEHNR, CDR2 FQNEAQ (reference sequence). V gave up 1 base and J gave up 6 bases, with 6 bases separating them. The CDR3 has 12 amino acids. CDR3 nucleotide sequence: TGTGCCAGCAGCTTAGTAAGCCCTGAAGCTTTCTTT. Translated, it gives CASSLVSPEAFF.